This T cell receptor beta chain was sequenced for a study of blood T cells in healthy people across ages. The authors ran a second PCR of roughly 7 to 11 cycles using a sample-barcoded 5' primer and a J-beta primer mix. Carrying 12 random nucleotides, a template-switch adaptor labeled each individual cDNA molecule. Using its own MiXCR run on the 5' RACE reads, TCRdb lists one record per CDR3 protein. The sample holds about 800,000 distinct CDR3 sequences, around half seen once. Study-wide findings and caveats: Naive T cell percentage showed a strong correlation with TCR beta diversity. Nothing was known about donor CMV status, and this possibly confounded expanded clonotype changes.

This clonotype has more than one count but fewer than ten. Its antigen is undetermined. Germline-derived CDR1 and CDR2 are SQVTM and ANQGSEA. The trim removed 7 bases at V and 10 bases at J, leaving 7 bases unmatched. This CDR3 has 13 residues. This chain connects TRBV29-1 to TRBJ2-1; 13 positions match TRBD2. This sequence originates from a man older than 75 in good health. Sequenced: blood. CDR3 residues: CSGGLAGQWEQFF. The CDR3 nucleotides are TGCAGCGGGGGACTAGCGGGACAATGGGAGCAGTTCTTC.